This record covers a single T cell receptor (beta chain). No antigen is known for it. The data derive from a study of cytomegalovirus exposure and HLA in healthy donors. This CDR3 has 15 residues. Germline V gene sequence: CDR1 SGHAT, CDR2 FQNNGV. V shed 4 bases, J shed 4 bases, and the junction held 8 bases outside the gene matches. Primers: 60 Vbeta forward and 13 Jbeta reverse. Profiling relied on immunoSEQ multiplex PCR, and the TCRdb table lists in-frame clones only, not all of them. Among 100,000 or so clones listed, roughly 76% were seen once. Study-wide results and limits: Cytomegalovirus association was assigned to approximately 180 TCR beta chains.

The sample comprised PBMCs. The origin of this receptor is a man in his forties in good health and CMV-seronegative. The chain uses TRBV11-2 and TRBJ2-3; 7 bases fit TRBD1. The CDR3: CASSSLRGRADTQYF. Written as DNA, the CDR3 is TGTGCCAGCAGCTCATTGAGGGGGCGCGCAGATACGCAGTATTTT.